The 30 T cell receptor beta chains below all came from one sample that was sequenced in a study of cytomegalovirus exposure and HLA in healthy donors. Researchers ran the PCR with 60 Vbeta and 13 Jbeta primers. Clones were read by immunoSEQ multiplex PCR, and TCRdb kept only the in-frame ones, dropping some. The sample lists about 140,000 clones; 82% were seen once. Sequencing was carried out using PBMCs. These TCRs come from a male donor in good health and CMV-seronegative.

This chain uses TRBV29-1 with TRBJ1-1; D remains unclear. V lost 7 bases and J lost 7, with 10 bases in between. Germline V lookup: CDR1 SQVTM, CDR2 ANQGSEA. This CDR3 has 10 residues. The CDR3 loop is CSARSGEAFF. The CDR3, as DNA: TGCAGCGCCCGATCCGGTGAAGCTTTCTTT.

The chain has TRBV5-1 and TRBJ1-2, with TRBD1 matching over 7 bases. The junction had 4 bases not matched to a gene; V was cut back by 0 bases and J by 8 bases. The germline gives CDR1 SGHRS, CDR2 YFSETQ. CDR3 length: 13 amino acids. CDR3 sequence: CASSLDRGRGYTF. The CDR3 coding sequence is TGCGCCAGCAGCTTGGACAGGGGACGAGGCTACACCTTC. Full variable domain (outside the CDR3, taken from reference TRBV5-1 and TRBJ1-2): KAGVTQTPRYLIKTRGQQVTLSCSPISGHRSVSWYQQTPGQGLQFLFEYFSETQRNKGNFPGRFSGRQFSNSRSEMNVSTLELGDSALYLCASSLDRGRGYTFGSGTRLTVV.

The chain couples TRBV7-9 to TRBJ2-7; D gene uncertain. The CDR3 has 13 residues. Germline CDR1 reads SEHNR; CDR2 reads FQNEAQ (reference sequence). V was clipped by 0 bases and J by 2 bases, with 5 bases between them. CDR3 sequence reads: CASSLASAYEQYF. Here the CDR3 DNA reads TGTGCCAGCAGCTTAGCGTCTGCCTACGAGCAGTACTTC.

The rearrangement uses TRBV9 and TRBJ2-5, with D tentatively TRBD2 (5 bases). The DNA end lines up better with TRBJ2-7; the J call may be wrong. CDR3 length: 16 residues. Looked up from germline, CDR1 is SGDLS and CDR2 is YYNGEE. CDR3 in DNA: TGTGCCAGCAGCGTAGGCGGCGGGCCGAGCTCCTACGAGCAGTACTTC. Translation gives CASSVGGGPSSYEQYF.

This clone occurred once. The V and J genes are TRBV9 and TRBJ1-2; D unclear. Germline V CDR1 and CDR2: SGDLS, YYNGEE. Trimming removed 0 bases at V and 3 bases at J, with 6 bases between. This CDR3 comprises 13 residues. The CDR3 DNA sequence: TGTGCCAGCAGCGTAGGGCGGTACTATGGCTACACCTTC. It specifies CASSVGRYYGYTF.

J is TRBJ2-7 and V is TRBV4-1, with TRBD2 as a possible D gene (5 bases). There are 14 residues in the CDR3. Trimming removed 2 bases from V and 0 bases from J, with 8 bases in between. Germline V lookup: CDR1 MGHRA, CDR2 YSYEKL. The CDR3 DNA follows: TGCGCCAGCAGCCAAAGCGAGGGCTCCTACGAGCAGTACTTC. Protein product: CASSQSEGSYEQYF.

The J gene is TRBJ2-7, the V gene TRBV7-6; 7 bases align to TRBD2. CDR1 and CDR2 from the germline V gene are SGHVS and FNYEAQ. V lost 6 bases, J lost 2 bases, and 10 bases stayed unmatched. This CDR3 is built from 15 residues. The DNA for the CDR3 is TGTGCCAGCAGTCTCGGGGAGGGAATCCCCTACGAGCAGTACTTC. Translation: CASSLGEGIPYEQYF.

The CDR3, as DNA: TGTGCCAGCAGTTTCCGACAGGGGGTTAACACTGAAGCTTTCTTT. This gives the protein CASSFRQGVNTEAFF. V and J are TRBV6-5 and TRBJ1-1; 9 bases are shared with TRBD1. Germline CDR1 is MNHEY and CDR2 is SVGAGI. The CDR3 runs to 15 residues. V was clipped by 4 bases and J by 2 bases; unmatched bases: 5.

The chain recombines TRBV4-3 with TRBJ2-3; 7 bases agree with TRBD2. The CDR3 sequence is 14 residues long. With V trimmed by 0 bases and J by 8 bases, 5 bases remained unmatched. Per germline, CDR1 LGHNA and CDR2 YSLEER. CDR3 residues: CASSQETGGTTQYF. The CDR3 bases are TGCGCCAGCAGCCAAGAAACGGGAGGTACTACGCAGTATTTT.

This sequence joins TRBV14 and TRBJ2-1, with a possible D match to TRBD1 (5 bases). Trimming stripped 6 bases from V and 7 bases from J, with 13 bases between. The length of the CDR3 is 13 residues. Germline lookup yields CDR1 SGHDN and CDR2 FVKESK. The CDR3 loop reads CASRLSGRNEQFF. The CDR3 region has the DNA TGTGCCAGCAGACTATCAGGGCGGAATGAGCAGTTCTTC. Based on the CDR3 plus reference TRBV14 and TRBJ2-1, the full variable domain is EAGVTQFPSHSVIEKGQTVTLRCDPISGHDNLYWYRRVMGKEIKFLLHFVKESKQDESGMPNNRFLAERTGGTYSTLKVQPAELEDSGVYFCASRLSGRNEQFFGPGTRLTVL.

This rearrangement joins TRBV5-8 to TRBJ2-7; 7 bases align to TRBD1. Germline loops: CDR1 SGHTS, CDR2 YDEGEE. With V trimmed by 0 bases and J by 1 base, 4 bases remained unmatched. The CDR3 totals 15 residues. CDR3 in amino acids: CASSLEKGASYEQYF. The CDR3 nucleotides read TGTGCCAGCAGCTTGGAAAAGGGGGCATCCTACGAGCAGTACTTC. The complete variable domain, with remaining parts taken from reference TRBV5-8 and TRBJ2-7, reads EAGVTQSPTHLIKTRGQQATLRCSPISGHTSVYWYQQALGLGLQFLLWYDEGEERNRGNFPPRFSGRQFPNYSSELNVNALELEDSALYLCASSLEKGASYEQYFGPGTRLTVT.

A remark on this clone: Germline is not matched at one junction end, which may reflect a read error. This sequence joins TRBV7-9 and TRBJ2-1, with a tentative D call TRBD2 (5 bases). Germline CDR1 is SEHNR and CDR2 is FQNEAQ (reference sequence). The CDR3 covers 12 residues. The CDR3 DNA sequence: TGTTCCAGCAGCTTCGACTATCGCGAGCAGTTCTTC. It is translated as CSSSFDYREQFF.

CDR3 protein: CASSFTEDSGETQYF. Written as DNA, the CDR3 is TGTGCCAGCAGCTTTACAGAGGATTCGGGGGAGACCCAGTACTTC. V is TRBV7-9 and J is TRBJ2-5; tentatively, D is TRBD2 (5 bases). CDR1 is SEHNR, CDR2 FQNEAQ, per germline (reference sequence). The V end lost 3 bases, the J end lost 5 bases, and 16 bases lay between the germline ends. The CDR3 contains 15 residues.

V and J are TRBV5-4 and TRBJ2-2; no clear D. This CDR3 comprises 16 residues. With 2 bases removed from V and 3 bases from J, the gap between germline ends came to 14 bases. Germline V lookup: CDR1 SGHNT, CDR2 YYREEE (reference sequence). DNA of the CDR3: TGTGCCAGCAGCTTTAATCCTAGTATTGACACCGGGGAGCTGTTTTTT. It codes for CASSFNPSIDTGELFF.

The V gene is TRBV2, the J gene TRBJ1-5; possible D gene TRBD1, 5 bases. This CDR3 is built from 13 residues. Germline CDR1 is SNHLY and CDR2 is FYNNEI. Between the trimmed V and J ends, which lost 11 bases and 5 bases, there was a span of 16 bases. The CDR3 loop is CAFGGRAYQPQHF. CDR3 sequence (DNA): TGTGCCTTCGGGGGGAGAGCTTATCAGCCCCAGCATTTT.

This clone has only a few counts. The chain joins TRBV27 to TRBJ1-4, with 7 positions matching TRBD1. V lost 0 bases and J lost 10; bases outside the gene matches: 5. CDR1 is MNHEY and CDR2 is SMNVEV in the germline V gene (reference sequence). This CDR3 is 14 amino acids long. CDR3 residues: CASSLSTGPGKLFF. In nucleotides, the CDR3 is TGTGCCAGCAGTTTATCGACAGGGCCAGGAAAACTGTTTTTT.

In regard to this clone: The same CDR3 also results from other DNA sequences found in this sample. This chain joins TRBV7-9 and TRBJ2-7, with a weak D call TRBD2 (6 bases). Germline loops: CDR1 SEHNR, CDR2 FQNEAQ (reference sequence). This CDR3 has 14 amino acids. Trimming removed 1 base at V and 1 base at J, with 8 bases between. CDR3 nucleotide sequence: TGTGCCAGCAGCTTAGATGGGGGGTCCTACGAGCAGTACTTC. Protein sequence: CASSLDGGSYEQYF.

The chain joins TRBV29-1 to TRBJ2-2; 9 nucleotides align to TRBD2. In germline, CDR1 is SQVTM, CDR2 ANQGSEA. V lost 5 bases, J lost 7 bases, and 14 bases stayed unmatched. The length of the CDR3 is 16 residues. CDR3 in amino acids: CSVSRGGLARGGELFF. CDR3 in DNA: TGCAGCGTTAGCAGGGGAGGACTAGCGAGGGGCGGGGAGCTGTTTTTT.

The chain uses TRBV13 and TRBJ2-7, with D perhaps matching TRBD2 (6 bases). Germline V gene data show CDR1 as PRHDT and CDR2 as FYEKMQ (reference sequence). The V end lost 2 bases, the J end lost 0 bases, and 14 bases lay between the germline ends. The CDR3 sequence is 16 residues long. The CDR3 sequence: CASSLSGGASSYEQYF. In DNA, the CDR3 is TGTGCCAGCAGCTTAAGTGGCGGGGCAAGCTCCTACGAGCAGTACTTC.

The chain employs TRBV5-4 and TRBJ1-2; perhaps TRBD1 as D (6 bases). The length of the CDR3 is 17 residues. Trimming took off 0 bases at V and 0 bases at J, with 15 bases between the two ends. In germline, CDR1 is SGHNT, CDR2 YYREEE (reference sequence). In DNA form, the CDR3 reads TGTGCCAGCAGCTTGGGGCAGGGGTTCCTTACTAACTATGGCTACACCTTC. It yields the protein CASSLGQGFLTNYGYTF.

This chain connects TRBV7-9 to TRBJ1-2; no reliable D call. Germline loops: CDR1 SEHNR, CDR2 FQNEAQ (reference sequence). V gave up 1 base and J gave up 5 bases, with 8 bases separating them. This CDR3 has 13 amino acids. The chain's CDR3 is CASSLESYYGYTF. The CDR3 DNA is TGTGCCAGCAGCTTAGAGTCCTATTATGGCTACACCTTC.

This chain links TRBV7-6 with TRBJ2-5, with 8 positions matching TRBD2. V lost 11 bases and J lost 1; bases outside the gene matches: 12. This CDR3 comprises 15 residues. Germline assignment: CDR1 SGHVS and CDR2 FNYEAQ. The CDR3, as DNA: TGTGCCTCTACCTCGCGGGAGGCCGTCCAAGAGACCCAGTACTTC. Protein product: CASTSREAVQETQYF.

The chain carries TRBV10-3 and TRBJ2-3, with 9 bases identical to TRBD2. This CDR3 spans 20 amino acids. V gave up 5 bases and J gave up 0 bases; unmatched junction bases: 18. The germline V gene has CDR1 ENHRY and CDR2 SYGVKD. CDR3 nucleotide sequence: TGTGCCATCAGTAGTCATGGGGCTAGCGGGGACTTAGAGAGCACAGATACGCAGTATTTT. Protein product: CAISSHGASGDLESTDTQYF.

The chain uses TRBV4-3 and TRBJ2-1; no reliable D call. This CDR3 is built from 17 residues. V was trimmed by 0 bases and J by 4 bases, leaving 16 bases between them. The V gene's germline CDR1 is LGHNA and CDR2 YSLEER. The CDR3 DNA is TGCGCCAGCAGCCAAGACTCTCGCCTAACCATATACAATGAGCAGTTCTTC. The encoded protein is CASSQDSRLTIYNEQFF.

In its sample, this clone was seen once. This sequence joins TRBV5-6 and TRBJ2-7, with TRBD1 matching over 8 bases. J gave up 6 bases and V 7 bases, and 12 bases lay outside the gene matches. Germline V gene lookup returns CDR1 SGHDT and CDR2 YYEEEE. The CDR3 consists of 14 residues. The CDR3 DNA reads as TGTGCCAGCGCCCTCGGACAGGGAAATCGCGAGCAGTACTTC. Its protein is CASALGQGNREQYF. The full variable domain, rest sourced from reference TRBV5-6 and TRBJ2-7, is DAGVTQSPTHLIKTRGQQVTLRCSPKSGHDTVSWYQQALGQGPQFIFQYYEEEERQRGNFPDRFSGHQFPNYSSELNVNALLLGDSALYLCASALGQGNREQYFGPGTRLTVT.

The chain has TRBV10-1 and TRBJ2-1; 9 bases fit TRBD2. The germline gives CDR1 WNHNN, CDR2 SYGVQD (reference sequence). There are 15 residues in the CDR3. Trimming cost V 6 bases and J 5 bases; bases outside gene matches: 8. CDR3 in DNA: TGCGCCAGCAGCGCGGAGACTAGCGGTAACAATGAGCAGTTCTTC. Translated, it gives CASSAETSGNNEQFF.

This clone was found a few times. CDR3 nucleotide sequence: TGTGCCAGCAGCTTTCGGGACTCGCAGTATTTT. It yields the protein CASSFRDSQYF. The chain employs TRBV13 and TRBJ2-3, with a possible D match to TRBD2 (6 bases). This CDR3 spans 11 amino acids. Germline CDR1 PRHDT, CDR2 FYEKMQ (reference sequence). V gave up 3 bases and J gave up 10 bases, with 8 bases separating them.

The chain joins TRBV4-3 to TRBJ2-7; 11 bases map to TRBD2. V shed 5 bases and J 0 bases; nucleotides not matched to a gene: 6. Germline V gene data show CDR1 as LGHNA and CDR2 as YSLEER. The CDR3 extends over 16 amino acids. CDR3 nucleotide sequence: TGCGCCAGCAGCAAGTCCGGGACTAGCGGCTCCTACGAGCAGTACTTC. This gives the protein CASSKSGTSGSYEQYF.

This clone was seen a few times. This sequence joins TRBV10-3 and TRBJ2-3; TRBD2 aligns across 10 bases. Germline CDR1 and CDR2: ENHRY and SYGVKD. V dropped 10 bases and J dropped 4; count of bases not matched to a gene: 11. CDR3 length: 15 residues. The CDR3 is CATAAQREGPDTQYF. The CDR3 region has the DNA TGTGCCACCGCAGCCCAGCGGGAGGGCCCAGATACGCAGTATTTT.

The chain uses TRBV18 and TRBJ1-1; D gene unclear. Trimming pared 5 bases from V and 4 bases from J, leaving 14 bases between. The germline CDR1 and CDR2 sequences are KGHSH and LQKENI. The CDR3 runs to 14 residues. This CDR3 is CASSSDMEVTEAFF. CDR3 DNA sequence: TGTGCCAGCTCATCTGACATGGAGGTCACTGAAGCTTTCTTT.